These T cell receptor beta chains were read from a single sample in a study of identical twins. TCRdb re-derived calls from the 5' RACE reads in MiXCR, one entry per CDR3 protein. The data contain 400,000 to 550,000 distinct CDR3 sequences, approximately 24% of them singletons. These data were also filed under a second study, of T cells expressing NK-cell markers.

The specimen sequenced was CD4+ T cells sorted from blood. The receptors come from a woman under 30 in good health. The CDR3 runs from the conserved cysteine through the conserved F or W. The D gene is left open where the match is weak. Rows give clone size only sometimes, using once, few, many, or a class for an expanded clone.

size	D	V	J	DNA	CDR3
few	.	TRBV7-2	TRBJ2-5	TGTGCCAGCAGCTCAGGAGCACTAGCAACGGAGACCCAGTACTTC	CASSSGALATETQYF
.	TRBD2	TRBV4-3	TRBJ2-7	TGCGCCAGCAGCCCTCGGCGAGCGGGAGGTACCCATACCTACGAGCAGTACTTC	CASSPRRAGGTHTYEQYF
few	.	TRBV12-3/TRBV12-4	TRBJ2-7	TGTGCCAGCAGTTCTGGGACCTCCCTCCCATCGGACGAGCAGTACTTC	CASSSGTSLPSDEQYF
few	.	TRBV15	TRBJ2-2	TGTGCCACCAGCAGAGACAGCCAGACCGGGGAGCTGTTTTTT	CATSRDSQTGELFF
.	.	TRBV20-1	TRBJ2-7	TGCAGTGCTGGAGCTTACGAGCAGTACTTC	CSAGAYEQYF
few	.	TRBV6-1	TRBJ2-3	TGTGCCAGCAGGGTGGCCAGCACAGATACGCAGTATTTT	CASRVASTDTQYF
many	.	TRBV5-1	TRBJ2-3	TGCGCCAGCAGCTTGGGGAGCACAGATACGCAGTATTTT	CASSLGSTDTQYF
few	.	TRBV5-6	TRBJ1-1	TGTGCCAGCAGCTTGGTTGGGCGTGCAGCTTTCTTT	CASSLVGRAAFF
few	.	TRBV7-8	TRBJ2-5	TGTGCCAGCAGCTTAAAGGACAGACCCTGGACCCAGTACTTC	CASSLKDRPWTQYF
.	.	TRBV12-3/TRBV12-4	TRBJ1-5	TGTGCCAGCAGTTTAGCCAGACGCAATCAGCCCCAGCATTTT	CASSLARRNQPQHF
few	TRBD2	TRBV20-1	TRBJ2-1	TGCAGTGCTAAGCGGGGAGCCCATAACAATCATCCGTTCTTC	CSAKRGAHNNHPFF